The T cell receptor beta chain described here comes from a study of OX40 agonist ivuxolimab in advanced cancers. On the study more broadly: Partial responses were seen in three patients, one with hepatocellular carcinoma and two with cutaneous melanoma.

As for this clone: What it binds is not known.

Generated by immunoSEQ multiplex PCR, the TCRdb table keeps only in-frame clones and is missing some. Here the sample spans tens of thousands of clones, 92% being singletons. The CDR3 length is 11 residues. In germline, CDR1 is SEHNR, CDR2 FQNEAQ (reference sequence). Trimming took 8 bases from V and 4 from J, leaving 6 bases between them. Regarding the study as a whole: What antigens the expanded peripheral T cells recognized was never established.

This specimen was CD4+ or CD8+ T cells sorted from blood, taken in a trial of the OX40 agonist ivuxolimab. The chain has TRBV7-9 and TRBJ2-1; D gene ambiguous. This receptor was identified in an adult with an advanced solid tumor such as melanoma, head and neck, liver or kidney cancer. The CDR3: CASGPYNEQFF. The DNA for the CDR3 is TGTGCCAGCGGACCATACAATGAGCAGTTCTTC.